This TCR beta chain originates from a study of T cell responses to AZD1222 COVID-19 vaccine. Overall study findings and caveats: With dominance at 160-218 and 743-854, vaccine-associated CD4 TCRs spanned spike. No day 14 peak samples; only post-peak repertoires were characterized. It should be noted that donors were predominantly white British and more often female, and clonal diversity was possibly underestimated. Reportedly, nearly half the spike-specific TCRs target unmutated variant regions.

For this clone: Its antigen is unidentified.

The method was immunoSEQ multiplex PCR; TCRdb's version includes in-frame clones alone and lacks a portion of them. Of around 110,000 clones in the sample, 80% to 90% were seen once. With 0 bases clipped from V and 6 bases from J, the junction kept 11 bases outside the gene matches. CDR1 and CDR2 (germline): LGHDT, YNNKEL (reference sequence). CDR3 length: 17 residues. The clonotype was recovered from an adult in good health. The specimen was peripheral blood, collected on day 0 of MenACWY control vaccination. V is TRBV3-1 (or the pseudogene TRBV3-2) and J is TRBJ2-7; TRBD2 matches 10 bases. The CDR3 coding sequence is TGTGCCAGCAGCCAAGAGAGAGCGGGGGGGCCTTTTGGCGAGCAGTACTTC. Protein: CASSQERAGGPFGEQYF.